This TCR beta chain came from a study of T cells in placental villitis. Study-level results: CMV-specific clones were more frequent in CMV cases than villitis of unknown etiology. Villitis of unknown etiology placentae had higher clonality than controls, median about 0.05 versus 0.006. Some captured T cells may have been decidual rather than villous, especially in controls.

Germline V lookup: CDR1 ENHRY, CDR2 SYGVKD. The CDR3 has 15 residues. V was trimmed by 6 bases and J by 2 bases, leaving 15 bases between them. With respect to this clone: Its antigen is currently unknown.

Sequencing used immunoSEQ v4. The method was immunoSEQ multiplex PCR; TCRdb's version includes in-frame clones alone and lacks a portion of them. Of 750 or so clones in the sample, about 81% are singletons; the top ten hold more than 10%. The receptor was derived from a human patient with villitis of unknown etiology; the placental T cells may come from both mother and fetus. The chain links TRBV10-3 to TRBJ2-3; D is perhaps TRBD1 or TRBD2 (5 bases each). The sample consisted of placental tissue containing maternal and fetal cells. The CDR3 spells CAIRKWGTHTDTQYF. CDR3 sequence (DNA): TGTGCCATCAGGAAATGGGGGACCCACACAGATACGCAGTATTTT.